This entry features one T cell receptor (beta chain) sequence. The antigen is not known. Template switching with 5'RACE generated the TCR cDNA and added a universal primer site and UMIs. Via MiXCR, TCRdb re-called the 5' RACE reads, giving one row per CDR3 protein. Here the sample spans approximately 580,000 distinct CDR3 sequences, around 16% being singletons. V lost 3 bases to trimming and J lost 0 bases, with 11 bases between them. The CDR3 contains 16 residues. Germline values: CDR1 LNHDA, CDR2 SQIVND (reference sequence). The data belong to a study of T cells after yellow fever vaccination. Study-level background: Preparation of fractions with low cell numbers was performed using SMART-Seq v4 Ultra Low Input. Broader study findings: Researchers cautioned that FACS-sorted repertoires could harbor abundant clonotypes contaminating from the bulk population.

The source is a man aged 18 to 35 who received the YFV17D yellow fever vaccine. The gene calls are TRBV19 and TRBJ2-2, with D tentatively TRBD2 (6 bases). Sequences were derived from PBMCs, sampled about 5 days after the first yellow fever vaccination. CDR3 loop: CASSISPGANTGELFF. The CDR3 DNA reads TGTGCCAGTAGTATCTCTCCGGGAGCGAACACCGGGGAGCTGTTTTTT.